The source of this TCR beta chain is a study of T cell repertoires in cytomegalovirus infection (dated by TCRdb to 2018 to 2020). Background for the entire study: Because public TCR beta signatures pointed to carriage of CMV infection together with the matching HLA type, the HLA type of each donor mattered for the analysis. Beyond this particular receptor, the publication reports: The ex vivo response was dominated by HLA-C-restricted CMV-specific TCR beta clonotypes, and the single most frequent clonotype in two of eight donors was supplied by these HLA-C-restricted clonotypes. In both this cohort and an independent approximately 350-donor cohort, the cumulative frequency of public TCR beta family members distinguished carriers of CMV infection plus the relevant HLA type.

Data came from an Illumina HiSeq 1500. The public reads were reprocessed in TCRdb via fastp at Q25 and MiXCR, keeping in-frame beta chains. Identical CDR3 protein sequences are pooled into one entry, listed with their most common genes and DNA. The sample has about 740,000 distinct CDR3 sequences on record, about a third of them singletons. The ten top clones hold around 2.6% of the sample. Including the terminal cysteine and phenylalanine, the CDR3 comprises 15 residues. The entry retains the CDR3 DNA only, 45 bases that are in frame from base 1. Based on the germline V gene (reference sequence), the CDR1 and CDR2 sequences are LNHDA and SQIVND. Trimming costs V 1 base and J 4 bases, and their ends lie 11 bases apart. This clonotype has just a few counts. Which antigen it targets is not known. No qualities accompany the bases; no much larger clone lies one base away.

This chain is built from TRBV19 and TRBJ1-5; no D gene can be assigned with confidence. The receptor's source is a human donor in good health (CMV status not recorded). Some clones in this sample may be carry-over from other donors' samples. Source material: PBMCs. The CDR3 protein: CASSIAQNSNQPQHF. In nucleotide form, the sequence is TGTGCCAGTAGTATAGCGCAGAACTCTAATCAGCCCCAGCATTTT.